The clone carrying this T cell receptor beta chain was recorded a few times. The antigen remains undetermined. Produced via immunoSEQ multiplex PCR; TCRdb's table is partial and in-frame only. The sample has about 26,000 clones, roughly 86% seen once; the top ten hold 1.1%. CDR1 is SGHNT, CDR2 YYREEE, per germline (reference sequence). V shed 6 bases and J 4 bases; nucleotides not matched to a gene: 6. This CDR3 contains 13 residues. This entry is derived from a study of T cells in narcolepsy. Overall study context: Donors had narcolepsy type 1 or type 2, or were healthy controls. Study results and caveats: Healthy controls reportedly lacked the autoreactive clonotypes serially found in patients' blood. No autoreactive T cell clone sequences appeared in some memory CD4+ repertoires. Comparing one patient's CSF and blood CD4+ clonotypes highlighted HCRT- and TRIB2-specific autoreactive clonotypes.

This receptor was identified in a human donor in good health. Sample: memory (CD45RA-) CD4+ T cells from blood. This rearrangement joins TRBV5-4 to TRBJ1-1; TRBD1 agrees at 7 bases. CDR3: CASIKGAGTEAFF. DNA of the CDR3: TGTGCCAGCATCAAGGGGGCCGGCACTGAAGCTTTCTTT.